The 18 T cell receptor beta chains listed next were all sequenced from one sample in a study of response to subunit inactivated influenza vaccine. TCRdb independently ran MiXCR on the RT-PCR reads; one entry per CDR3 protein. Counted here are 500,000 or so distinct CDR3 sequences, about 15% occurring once; the ten biggest clones make up roughly 3%. Sequenced here: CD4+ T cells sorted from PBMCs, sampled approximately 25 months after vaccination. The source of these receptors is a man between 50 and 75 years old who received an inactivated influenza vaccine.

The CDR3 nucleotides read TGCGCCAGCGCGGGACTAGCGGGAGGGAATGAGCAGTTCTTC. This sequence encodes CASAGLAGGNEQFF. The rearrangement uses TRBV5-1 and TRBJ2-1; 16 nucleotides agree with TRBD2. Germline V gene lookup returns CDR1 SGHRS and CDR2 YFSETQ. V gave up 7 bases and J gave up 7 bases; unmatched junction bases: 2. This CDR3 spans 14 amino acids.

This clonotype showed up just a few times. V usage is TRBV5-1 and J usage is TRBJ2-2; 7 bases align to TRBD1. CDR1 SGHRS and CDR2 YFSETQ come from the germline V gene. The CDR3 has 15 residues. V dropped 6 bases and J dropped 1; count of bases not matched to a gene: 6. The chain's CDR3 is CASNYDRVNTGELFF. In nucleotides, the CDR3 is TGCGCCAGCAACTACGACAGGGTGAACACCGGGGAGCTGTTTTTT.

This clonotype was detected only a few times. The chain links TRBV20-1 to TRBJ1-5; D gene unclear. This CDR3 contains 13 residues. CDR1 and CDR2 from the germline V gene are DFQATT and SNEGSKA (reference sequence). Trimming removed 6 bases at V and 0 bases at J, with 9 bases between. CDR3 residues: CSALPHSNQPQHF. The CDR3 region has the DNA TGCAGTGCGCTCCCCCATAGCAATCAGCCCCAGCATTTT.

This chain uses TRBV12-3 or TRBV12-4 with TRBJ1-5; D ambiguous. Trimming pared 3 bases from V and 1 base from J, leaving 10 bases between. The CDR3 is made up of 15 amino acids. The CDR3 spells CASSFRGVSNQPQHF. As DNA, the CDR3 is TGTGCCAGCAGTTTCCGGGGTGTGAGCAATCAGCCCCAGCATTTT.

There are a few counts of this clonotype. The chain uses TRBV5-1 and TRBJ2-3; 8 bases match TRBD2. The V segment lost 2 bases and the J segment 3 bases; nucleotides outside the gene matches: 2. There are 14 residues in the CDR3. CDR1 and CDR2 (germline): SGHRS, YFSETQ. For the CDR3, the DNA is TGCGCCAGCAGCTTTAGCGGGGAGACAGATACGCAGTATTTT. Its translation: CASSFSGETDTQYF. Supplemented by reference TRBV5-1 and TRBJ2-3, the full variable domain reads KAGVTQTPRYLIKTRGQQVTLSCSPISGHRSVSWYQQTPGQGLQFLFEYFSETQRNKGNFPGRFSGRQFSNSRSEMNVSTLELGDSALYLCASSFSGETDTQYFGPGTRLTVL.

This sequence joins TRBV4-2 and TRBJ2-5; 7 nucleotides agree with TRBD2. This CDR3 spans 13 amino acids. V shed 4 bases and J 5 bases; nucleotides not matched to a gene: 4. Per germline, CDR1 LGHNA and CDR2 YNFKEQ. The CDR3 reads CASSRRGIETQYF. The CDR3 coding sequence is TGTGCCAGCAGCCGGCGGGGGATCGAGACCCAGTACTTC.

The chain uses TRBV20-1 and TRBJ2-3, with 10 bases matching TRBD2. CDR3 length: 17 residues. Germline trimming cut 3 bases from V and 3 bases from J; bases unmatched to any gene: 12. The germline V gene encodes CDR1 DFQATT and CDR2 SNEGSKA (reference sequence). CDR3 sequence: CSASPGVAGGWTDTQYF. CDR3 bases: TGCAGTGCTAGCCCGGGGGTAGCGGGAGGATGGACAGATACGCAGTATTTT.

This clonotype has more than one count but fewer than ten. The CDR3 coding sequence is TGTGCCACCAGTGATTTTGGGAGCGGGAGAATAGAGAGAGAGCAGTTCTTC. This sequence encodes CATSDFGSGRIEREQFF. J is TRBJ2-1 and V is TRBV24-1; 8 nucleotides agree with TRBD2. The CDR3 is made up of 17 amino acids. Germline V gives CDR1 KGHDR, CDR2 SFDVKD. The trim removed 1 base at V and 10 bases at J, leaving 14 bases unmatched.

This rearrangement joins TRBV10-3 to TRBJ2-3, with D possibly matching TRBD1 (6 bases). Germline assignment: CDR1 ENHRY and CDR2 SYGVKD. The ends were cut back, 9 bases at V and 5 bases at J, with 21 bases in the middle. The CDR3 runs to 15 residues. The CDR3 nucleotides are TGTGCCATTTCTCCGGGGCCTCAGGGGCGAGATACGCAGTATTTT. It translates to CAISPGPQGRDTQYF.

The chain uses TRBV12-3 or TRBV12-4 and TRBJ2-5; 7 nucleotides match TRBD2. Trimming removed 5 bases from V and 4 bases from J; junction bases left unmatched: 7. The CDR3 sequence is 14 residues long. CDR3: CASSEIAGLETQYF. DNA for the CDR3: TGTGCCAGCAGTGAAATAGCGGGCCTAGAGACCCAGTACTTC.

CDR3 coding DNA: TGTGCCAGCAGGAAAGGAGCTCAGGATACGCAGTATTTT. Translating gives CASRKGAQDTQYF. This chain uses TRBV4-2 with TRBJ2-3; D ambiguous. This CDR3 is 13 amino acids long. V dropped 6 bases and J dropped 6 bases, with 13 bases sitting between them. Germline values: CDR1 LGHNA, CDR2 YNFKEQ.

On this clonotype: An end of the junction does not agree with germline; a read error may underlie this. The genes are TRBV7-9 and TRBJ2-5; 8 bases match TRBD1. The CDR3 is 12 residues long. Germline CDR1 and CDR2: SEHNR and FQNEAQ (reference sequence). This CDR3 is CASSLADRGLHF. The CDR3 bases are TGTGCCAGCAGCTTAGCTGACAGGGGACTTCACTTC.

The rearrangement links TRBV29-1 to TRBJ1-1, with D possibly TRBD1 on 6 matching bases. The CDR3 contains 12 residues. Germline V gives CDR1 SQVTM, CDR2 ANQGSEA. The V gene lost 8 bases and the J gene lost 0 bases, with 10 bases spanning the gap. The CDR3 loop is CSSGHLNTEAFF. The CDR3 DNA reads TGCAGCTCGGGACACTTGAACACTGAAGCTTTCTTT.

The J gene is TRBJ1-3, the V gene TRBV29-1, with 11 bases aligning to TRBD1. There are 14 residues in the CDR3. Germline V gives CDR1 SQVTM, CDR2 ANQGSEA. With V trimmed by 6 bases and J by 0 bases, 1 base remained unmatched. CDR3 coding DNA: TGCAGCGTGGGACAGGGGGTCTCTGGAAACACCATATATTTT. It specifies CSVGQGVSGNTIYF.

The chain uses TRBV3-1 and TRBJ2-7; maybe TRBD1 (6 bases). Germline CDR1 reads LGHDT; CDR2 reads YNNKEL (reference sequence). V gave up 2 bases and J gave up 2 bases, with 10 bases separating them. The CDR3 extends over 14 amino acids. The DNA of the CDR3 is TGTGCCAGCAGCCAATCGTACAGGGCCTACGAGCAGTACTTC. As protein: CASSQSYRAYEQYF.

V usage is TRBV5-1 and J usage is TRBJ2-7; D possibly uses TRBD1 or TRBD2 (5 bases each). This CDR3 comprises 15 residues. The germline gives CDR1 SGHRS, CDR2 YFSETQ. Trimming cost V 0 bases and J 4 bases, with 14 bases left between them. As DNA, the CDR3 is TGCGCCAGCAGCTTGGGTACCGGGACGGGTTACGAGCAGTACTTC. Translated: CASSLGTGTGYEQYF. Drawing the rest from reference TRBV5-1 and TRBJ2-7, the complete variable domain is KAGVTQTPRYLIKTRGQQVTLSCSPISGHRSVSWYQQTPGQGLQFLFEYFSETQRNKGNFPGRFSGRQFSNSRSEMNVSTLELGDSALYLCASSLGTGTGYEQYFGPGTRLTVT.

The table lists this clonotype with a few counts. V gene TRBV29-1 combines with J gene TRBJ2-1, with 9 bases aligning to TRBD1. CDR3 length: 16 residues. Germline V gene data show CDR1 as SQVTM and CDR2 as ANQGSEA. The V gene end was trimmed by 4 bases and the J gene end by 7 bases; junction bases not matched to a gene: 14. CDR3 sequence: CSVAKPLGQGWNEQFF. DNA of the CDR3: TGCAGCGTTGCCAAACCACTCGGACAGGGGTGGAATGAGCAGTTCTTC.

This clonotype was counted a few times. The chain is built from TRBV15 and TRBJ1-1, with unresolved D. Per the germline V gene, CDR1 is LNHNV and CDR2 is YYDKDF (reference sequence). Deletions cut 4 bases from V and 1 base from J, with 7 bases between. CDR3 length: 13 residues. This CDR3 is CATSTEQNTEAFF. The CDR3 DNA reads TGTGCCACCAGCACTGAACAGAACACTGAAGCTTTCTTT. Full variable domain (outside the CDR3, taken from reference TRBV15 and TRBJ1-1): DAMVIQNPRYQVTQFGKPVTLSCSQTLNHNVMYWYQQKSSQAPKLLFHYYDKDFNNEADTPDNFQSRRPNTSFCFLDIRSPGLGDTAMYLCATSTEQNTEAFFGQGTRLTVV.